This is a list of T cell receptor beta chains from one sample in a study of blood T cell repertoires in COVID-19. Measured with immunoSEQ multiplex PCR; TCRdb has only the in-frame clones, and not every one. This table holds hundreds of thousands of clones, 83% found once. The source material was PBMCs or T cells enriched from blood (not recorded which). The receptors originated from a woman aged 40 to 50 who had been exposed to COVID-19. CDR3s include the opening cysteine and the closing phenylalanine or tryptophan. A D gene is named only where the DNA matches it firmly. Rows give clone size only sometimes, using once, few, many, or a class for an expanded clone.

D: .; V: TRBV5-5; J: TRBJ1-1; size: .; DNA: TGTGCCAGCAGCCCGTTGGCTGTAACTGAAGCTTTCTTT; CDR3: CASSPLAVTEAFF
D: TRBD1; V: TRBV28; J: TRBJ1-5; size: .; DNA: TGTGCCAGCAGTACAGGACAGGGTGCTCAGCCCCAGCATTTT; CDR3: CASSTGQGAQPQHF
D: TRBD2; V: TRBV11-2; J: TRBJ2-1; size: .; DNA: TGTGCCAGCAGCTTTGCCGGGACTAGCGGACCAAATGAGCAGTTCTTC; CDR3: CASSFAGTSGPNEQFF
D: .; V: TRBV20-1; J: TRBJ1-5; size: .; DNA: TGCAGTGCTAGTGGGGCAAGAGATCAGCCCCAGCATTTT; CDR3: CSASGARDQPQHF
D: TRBD1; V: TRBV2; J: TRBJ2-2; size: .; DNA: TGTGCCAGCAGTCCGGGACAGGCTGGCACCGGGGAGCTGTTTTTT; CDR3: CASSPGQAGTGELFF
D: .; V: TRBV5-6; J: TRBJ2-3; size: .; DNA: TGTGCCAGCAGCTCCTTGGGGGCGCCTGGAGATACGCAGTATTTT; CDR3: CASSSLGAPGDTQYF
D: .; V: TRBV11-2; J: TRBJ1-1; size: .; DNA: TGTGCCAGCAGCCGTGGGTCGGGCACTGAAGCTTTCTTT; CDR3: CASSRGSGTEAFF
D: TRBD1; V: TRBV7-2; J: TRBJ1-2; size: .; DNA: TGTGCCAGCAGAAACAGGGGTCTATCTGGCTACACCTTC; CDR3: CASRNRGLSGYTF
D: TRBD1; V: TRBV28; J: TRBJ1-2; size: .; DNA: TGTGCCAGCAGCCGTTATGGGGACAGGGGGCGGAACACCTTC; CDR3: CASSRYGDRGRNTF
D: .; V: TRBV5-8; J: TRBJ1-4; size: few; DNA: TGTGCCAGCAGCTTCGGGGGGTTCGGCTCAAAACTGTTTTTT; CDR3: CASSFGGFGSKLFF
D: .; V: TRBV11-2; J: TRBJ1-4; size: once; DNA: TGTGCCAGCAGCCCGAAGACAGGTTTAAATGAAAAACTGTTTTTT; CDR3: CASSPKTGLNEKLFF
D: .; V: TRBV14; J: TRBJ1-2; size: many; DNA: TGTGCCAGCAGCCAAGATAGAGGGTCTGTACGCGGCTACACCTTC; CDR3: CASSQDRGSVRGYTF
D: TRBD1; V: TRBV10-2; J: TRBJ2-2; size: once; DNA: TGCGCCAGCAGTGGACAGGGAGACACCGGGGAGCTGTTTTTT; CDR3: CASSGQGDTGELFF
D: .; V: TRBV7-9; J: TRBJ2-3; size: once; DNA: TGTGCCAGCAGCCGCAACCCGGGGGCAGATACGCAGTATTTT; CDR3: CASSRNPGADTQYF
D: .; V: TRBV28; J: TRBJ1-5; size: once; DNA: TGTGCCAGCAGTTCCCTACAGCGGTCGCATTTT; CDR3: CASSSLQRSHF
D: TRBD2; V: TRBV7-2; J: TRBJ2-5; size: .; DNA: TGTGCCAGCAGCCCCGGACTAGCGGGCCTCCAAGAGACCCAGTACTTC; CDR3: CASSPGLAGLQETQYF
D: .; V: TRBV10-3; J: TRBJ2-7; size: .; DNA: TGTGCCATCAGAGAGTCCGGGACACCGGGGTACGAGCAGTACTTC; CDR3: CAIRESGTPGYEQYF
D: .; V: TRBV7-2; J: TRBJ1-5; size: once; DNA: TGTGCCAGCAGCTTAGTGGGGAGATCATATAGCAATCAGCCCCAGCATTTT; CDR3: CASSLVGRSYSNQPQHF
D: .; V: TRBV28; J: TRBJ1-1; size: .; DNA: TGTGCCAGCAGTTTATTCCGTGAAGCTTTCTTT; CDR3: CASSLFREAFF